The 14 T cell receptor beta chains presented below share a single source sample, sequenced in a study of cytomegalovirus exposure and HLA in healthy donors. PCR amplification relied on 60 Vbeta primers (plus 13 Jbeta primers). Sequencing was performed with immunoSEQ multiplex PCR; in TCRdb, only in-frame clones are kept and a portion is missing. The sample lists 150,000 to 200,000 clones; roughly 77% were seen once. Source material: PBMCs. The receptors were gathered from a middle-aged woman in good health and CMV-seropositive.

This clone has a handful of counts. The V gene is TRBV6-6, the J gene TRBJ1-2; weak D call: TRBD1 (5 bases). The CDR3 length is 14 residues. Deletions cut 2 bases from V and 4 bases from J, with 11 bases between. The germline V gene encodes CDR1 MNHNY and CDR2 SVGAGI (reference sequence). CDR3 nucleotides: TGTGCCAGCAGTTACGGGGCAGCCACCTATGGCTACACCTTC. Protein: CASSYGAATYGYTF.

V usage is TRBV6-5 and J usage is TRBJ2-7, with TRBD2 matching over 10 bases. CDR1 is MNHEY, CDR2 SVGAGI, per germline. After removal of 6 bases from V and 1 base from J, the junction contained 0 bases not matched to a gene. The length of the CDR3 is 13 residues. The CDR3 here is CASRTSGSYEQYF. The DNA of the CDR3 is TGTGCCAGCAGGACTAGCGGGTCCTACGAGCAGTACTTC.

This sequence joins TRBV6-1 and TRBJ2-5, with D possibly matching TRBD2 (5 bases). With the DNA end fitting TRBJ2-7 better, the J assignment may be wrong. The germline V gene has CDR1 MNHNS and CDR2 SASEGT. The CDR3 totals 15 residues. The CDR3 DNA is TGTGCCAGCAGGCCCAATGCGGGCAGCTCCTACGAGCAGTACTTC. It encodes CASRPNAGSSYEQYF.

The genes are TRBV27 and TRBJ1-5; perhaps TRBD1 as D (5 bases). The CDR3 has 14 residues. The germline V gene encodes CDR1 MNHEY and CDR2 SMNVEV (reference sequence). Trimming took off 2 bases at V and 9 bases at J, with 14 bases between the two ends. CDR3 nucleotides: TGTGCCAGCAGTTTAGGGAGGGGAGGAATGCCCCAGCATTTT. This translates into CASSLGRGGMPQHF.

This chain links TRBV18 with TRBJ1-5; D is uncertain. The CDR3 extends over 13 amino acids. Germline CDR1 is KGHSH and CDR2 is LQKENI. V shed 1 base and J shed 7 bases, with 8 bases lying between them. Written as DNA, the CDR3 is TGTGCCAGCTCACCACAGCCGGGGCAGCCCCAGCATTTT. Encoded protein: CASSPQPGQPQHF.

The V and J genes are TRBV7-3 and TRBJ2-3, with TRBD2 identical over 10 bases. Losses at the gene ends were 3 bases for V and 6 bases for J; bases not matched to a gene: 3. Germline values: CDR1 SGHTA, CDR2 FQGTGA. This CDR3 has 14 amino acids. The CDR3 here is CASSLGTSVDTQYF. Written as DNA, the CDR3 is TGTGCCAGCAGCTTGGGGACTAGCGTGGATACGCAGTATTTT.

The chain is built from TRBV13 and TRBJ2-7, with D possibly TRBD2 on 6 matching bases. This CDR3 spans 13 amino acids. V lost 5 bases, J lost 1 base, and 9 bases lay in between. Germline CDR1 and CDR2: PRHDT and FYEKMQ (reference sequence). The chain's CDR3 is CASSGGRSYEQYF. CDR3 DNA sequence: TGTGCCAGCAGCGGAGGGAGGTCCTACGAGCAGTACTTC.

The rearrangement joins TRBV9 to TRBJ2-5; weak D call: TRBD1 (5 bases). This CDR3 spans 14 amino acids. Trimming removed 2 bases from V and 2 bases from J, with 10 bases in between. Germline V CDR1 and CDR2: SGDLS, YYNGEE. DNA of the CDR3: TGTGCCAGCAGCGTTGGACACGCTCAAGAGACCCAGTACTTC. It is translated as CASSVGHAQETQYF.

The gene calls are TRBV13 and TRBJ2-3; TRBD2 matches at 7 bases. V trimming: 5 bases; J trimming: 2 bases; junction bases outside the gene matches: 13. The CDR3 totals 17 residues. In germline, CDR1 is PRHDT, CDR2 FYEKMQ (reference sequence). DNA for the CDR3: TGTGCCAGCAGCCCGGGGGGAGGGAGGCCCTTCACAGATACGCAGTATTTT. Its translation is CASSPGGGRPFTDTQYF.

The V call is TRBV29-1, the J call TRBJ1-1, with no clear D. The V gene lost 4 bases and the J gene lost 0 bases, with 9 bases spanning the gap. The CDR3 is made up of 13 amino acids. Germline CDR1 SQVTM, CDR2 ANQGSEA. In DNA, the CDR3 is TGCAGCGTTGTTGGAGGGTTGAACACTGAAGCTTTCTTT. It encodes CSVVGGLNTEAFF.

V and J are TRBV28 and TRBJ1-1; D gene uncertain. The germline V and J ends were trimmed by 10 bases and 3 bases, with 6 bases remaining between them. Germline assignment: CDR1 MDHEN and CDR2 SYDVKM. The CDR3 has 10 amino acids. The CDR3 DNA follows: TGTGCCACTCGGGACACTGAAGCTTTCTTT. Translating it yields CATRDTEAFF.

The chain recombines TRBV18 with TRBJ2-7, with a tentative D call TRBD1 (6 bases). The CDR3 is 14 amino acids. V was pared by 1 base and J by 2 bases, with 9 bases between. Germline CDR1 KGHSH, CDR2 LQKENI. Here the CDR3 DNA reads TGTGCCAGCTCACCACGGACAGATCCCTACGAGCAGTACTTC. Its translation is CASSPRTDPYEQYF. Full variable domain (outside the CDR3, taken from reference TRBV18 and TRBJ2-7): NAGVMQNPRHLVRRRGQEARLRCSPMKGHSHVYWYRQLPEEGLKFMVYLQKENIIDESGMPKERFSAEFPKEGPSILRIQQVVRGDSAAYFCASSPRTDPYEQYFGPGTRLTVT.

This chain connects TRBV6-5 to TRBJ2-1; D is unresolved. Trimming cost V 2 bases and J 4 bases, with 12 bases left between them. CDR1 and CDR2 from the germline V gene are MNHEY and SVGAGI. The CDR3 spans 15 residues. The CDR3 here is CASSYVQTGYNEQFF. The DNA for the CDR3 is TGTGCCAGCAGTTACGTCCAGACTGGTTACAATGAGCAGTTCTTC.

Comment on this clone: A read error is likely, as this CDR3 ends without the conserved phenylalanine or tryptophan. V gene TRBV27 combines with J gene TRBJ1-2, with 9 bases lining up with TRBD1. The CDR3 loop spans 13 amino acids. Looked up from germline, CDR1 is MNHEY and CDR2 is SMNVEV (reference sequence). The ends lost 4 bases at V and 4 bases at J; junction bases unmatched: 1. The DNA for the CDR3 is TGTGCCAGCAGTTGGGACAGGGCCTATGGCTACACCTCC. This translates into CASSWDRAYGYTS.